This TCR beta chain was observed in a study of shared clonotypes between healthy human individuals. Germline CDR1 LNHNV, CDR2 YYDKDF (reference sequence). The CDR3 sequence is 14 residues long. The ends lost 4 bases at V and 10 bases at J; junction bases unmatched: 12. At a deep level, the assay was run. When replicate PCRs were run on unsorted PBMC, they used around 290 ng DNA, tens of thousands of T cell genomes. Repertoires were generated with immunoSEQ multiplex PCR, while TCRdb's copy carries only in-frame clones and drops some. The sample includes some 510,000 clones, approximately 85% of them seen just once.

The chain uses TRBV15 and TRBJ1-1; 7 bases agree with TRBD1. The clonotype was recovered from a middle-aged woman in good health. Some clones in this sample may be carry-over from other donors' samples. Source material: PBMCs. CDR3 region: CATSIDRAGMVAFF. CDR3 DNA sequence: TGTGCCACCAGCATAGACAGGGCCGGGATGGTAGCTTTCTTT.